This T cell receptor beta chain was captured by sequencing in a study of T cell repertoires in cytomegalovirus infection. Study in general: Indications came from public TCR beta signatures; they pointed to CMV infection and to a matching HLA type. General study results and limits: CMV carriers having the relevant HLA were flagged by cumulative public TCR beta family frequency. HLA-C-restricted, CMV-specific TCR beta clonotypes were dominant ex vivo.

The CDR3 runs to 14 residues. V dropped 7 bases and J dropped 5 bases, with 15 bases sitting between them. From germline, CDR1 is LNHDA and CDR2 SQIVND (reference sequence). TCRdb passed the reads through MiXCR, listing each CDR3 protein once. The profile shows under 250,000 distinct CDR3 sequences, approximately 7% of them singletons. This clonotype has at least ten counts. Its matching antigen is unknown. The source of this sequence is a human donor in good health (CMV status not recorded). Some clones in this sample may be carry-over from other donors' samples. V gene TRBV19 combines with J gene TRBJ1-5; D remains ambiguous. The sequenced material came from PBMCs. The CDR3 bases are TGTGCCAGTATTGAAGGCCCAGGACATCAGCCCCAGCATTTT. The encoded protein is CASIEGPGHQPQHF.